This is a list of T cell receptor beta chains from one sample in a study of T cell responses to AZD1222 COVID-19 vaccine. Assay used: immunoSEQ multiplex PCR; TCRdb lists only in-frame clones, some missing. The sample holds approximately 180,000 clones, about 89% seen once. Sequenced material: peripheral blood, taken on day 0 of AZD1222 vaccination. These receptors were collected from an adult in good health. Both conserved end residues are part of each CDR3. D genes are given only for firm matches. Expanded clones are given a class, and other clones once, few, many or no size at all.

>NA|TRBV29-1|TRBJ1-6|TRBD1
CSAQRTGDSPLHF
TGCAGCGCCCAAAGGACAGGGGATTCACCCCTCCACTTT
>NA|TRBV24-1|TRBJ2-7|NA
CATSGTGSSYEQYF
TGTGCCACCAGTGGCACAGGGTCCTCCTACGAGCAGTACTTC
>NA|TRBV3-1/TRBV3-2|TRBJ1-4|NA
CASSQGGTKAEKLFF
TGTGCCAGCAGCCAAGGAGGGACCAAGGCTGAAAAACTGTTTTTT
>NA|TRBV6-1|TRBJ2-7|NA
CASSEQGVVHEQYF
TGTGCCAGCAGTGAACAGGGAGTCGTCCACGAGCAGTACTTC
>NA|TRBV5-5|TRBJ2-7|NA
CASSPSGTGVYEQYF
TGTGCCAGCAGTCCCTCGGGGACTGGAGTCTACGAGCAGTACTTC
>NA|TRBV18|TRBJ2-1|TRBD1
CASSPPGTGLNNEQFF
TGTGCCAGCTCACCCCCAGGGACAGGGTTAAACAATGAGCAGTTCTTC
>many|TRBV6-5|TRBJ2-7|NA
CASSSLAAYEQYF
TGTGCCAGCAGTTCGCTAGCCGCCTACGAGCAGTACTTC
>NA|TRBV6-2/TRBV6-3|TRBJ2-1|TRBD1
CASSQQGPPNEQFF
TGTGCCAGCAGCCAACAGGGGCCCCCTAATGAGCAGTTCTTC
>NA|TRBV11-2|TRBJ1-2|TRBD1
CASSLDVTGGAGYTF
TGTGCCAGCAGCTTAGATGTTACAGGGGGCGCTGGCTACACCTTC
>NA|TRBV30|TRBJ1-1|NA
CAWSVQGSNEAFF
TGTGCCTGGAGCGTTCAGGGCTCAAATGAAGCTTTCTTT
>NA|TRBV10-3|TRBJ1-3|TRBD1
CAISPQTTGVSGNTIYF
TGTGCCATCAGCCCCCAGACGACAGGGGTGAGTGGAAACACCATATATTTT
>NA|TRBV19|TRBJ1-3|TRBD1
CASKPADRVGNTIYF
TGTGCCAGTAAGCCGGCGGACAGGGTGGGAAACACCATATATTTT
>NA|TRBV27|TRBJ1-3|NA
CASSLSRAGNTIYF
TGTGCCAGCAGTTTATCCAGGGCTGGAAACACCATATATTTT
>NA|TRBV6-2/TRBV6-3|TRBJ1-5|NA
CASSYPRGQGIIVGNQPQHF
TGTGCCAGCAGTTACCCAAGAGGGCAGGGTATCATCGTGGGCAATCAGCCCCAGCATTTT
>NA|TRBV15|TRBJ2-5|NA
CATSSASRETQYF
TGTGCCACCAGCAGTGCCTCGAGAGAGACCCAGTACTTC
>NA|TRBV18|TRBJ2-2|NA
CASSPREFLNTGELFF
TGTGCCAGCTCACCTCGGGAATTTTTGAACACCGGGGAGCTGTTTTTT
>NA|TRBV9|TRBJ1-4|NA
CASSQGGAGEKLFF
TGTGCCAGCAGCCAAGGAGGGGCCGGTGAAAAACTGTTTTTT
>NA|TRBV10-1|TRBJ2-1|TRBD2
CASSGTSGVSYNEQFF
TGCGCCAGCAGTGGGACTAGCGGGGTATCTTACAATGAGCAGTTCTTC
>NA|TRBV6-4|TRBJ2-2|NA
CASSVAGARGELFF
TGTGCCAGCAGCGTAGCTGGTGCCCGCGGGGAGCTGTTTTTT
>NA|TRBV7-7|TRBJ2-5|TRBD1
CASSLGTGARETQYF
TGTGCTAGCAGCTTAGGGACAGGGGCGCGAGAGACCCAGTACTTC
>NA|TRBV19|TRBJ2-2|NA
CATSRDTGWGGELFF
TGTGCCACCAGCCGGGACACGGGATGGGGCGGGGAGCTGTTTTTT
>NA|TRBV7-2|TRBJ2-5|TRBD2
CASSLLAGVQETQYF
TGTGCCAGCAGCTTACTAGCGGGAGTACAAGAGACCCAGTACTTC
>NA|TRBV6-5|TRBJ1-4|TRBD1
CASKDRAPTNEKLFF
TGTGCCAGCAAAGACAGGGCCCCAACTAATGAAAAACTGTTTTTT
>NA|TRBV4-2|TRBJ2-7|TRBD2
CASSQDLSRSASGGYYEQYF
TGTGCCAGCAGCCAAGATCTTTCCAGGTCGGCTAGCGGAGGATACTACGAGCAGTACTTC
>NA|TRBV19|TRBJ2-3|NA
CASSNGGTDTQYF
TGTGCCAGTAGTAACGGCGGTACAGATACGCAGTATTTT
>once|TRBV7-2|TRBJ2-3|NA
CASSPSSGTDTQYF
TGTGCCAGCAGCCCTTCCAGCGGTACAGATACGCAGTATTTT
>NA|TRBV24-1|TRBJ2-1|TRBD2
CATSDFRAGGPYNEQFF
TGTGCCACCAGTGATTTCCGAGCGGGAGGGCCTTACAATGAGCAGTTCTTC
>NA|TRBV19|TRBJ1-5|NA
CATQTNNQPQHF
TGTGCCACCCAGACAAACAATCAGCCCCAGCATTTT
>once|TRBV2|TRBJ1-5|TRBD1
CASSEDRGGNQPQHF
TGTGCCAGCAGTGAGGACAGGGGTGGAAATCAGCCCCAGCATTTT
>NA|TRBV27|TRBJ1-1|NA
CASSLNPQGVTEAFF
TGTGCCAGCAGTTTAAACCCACAGGGAGTCACTGAAGCTTTCTTT
>NA|TRBV10-1|TRBJ2-2|NA
CASSGGSLSNTGELFF
TGCGCCAGCAGTGGTGGAAGTCTTTCGAACACCGGGGAGCTGTTTTTT
>NA|TRBV7-9|TRBJ1-2|TRBD1
CASSLMGQGNYGYTF
TGTGCCAGCAGCTTAATGGGACAGGGTAACTATGGCTACACCTTC
>NA|TRBV27|TRBJ2-2|NA
CASSLGTGELFF
TGTGCCAGCAGTTTAGGAACCGGGGAGCTGTTTTTT
>NA|TRBV4-3|TRBJ2-7|NA
CASSQEWRRGEQYF
TGCGCCAGCAGCCAAGAATGGCGGAGGGGCGAGCAGTACTTC
>NA|TRBV11-1|TRBJ2-1|NA
CASSRDGISYNEQFF
TGTGCCAGCAGCCGGGACGGAATCTCCTACAATGAGCAGTTCTTC
>once|TRBV5-8|TRBJ2-1|NA
CASSLGKYNEQFF
TGTGCCAGCAGCTTGGGGAAGTACAATGAGCAGTTCTTC
>NA|TRBV28|TRBJ2-3|TRBD2
CASSKGLAGGGDTQYF
TGTGCCAGCAGCAAGGGACTAGCGGGAGGAGGAGATACGCAGTATTTT
>NA|TRBV27|TRBJ1-1|NA
CASSRRGADTEAFF
TGTGCCAGCAGCCGTCGGGGTGCGGACACTGAAGCTTTCTTT
>NA|TRBV7-9|TRBJ2-6|NA
CASSSTVRVLTF
TGTGCCAGCAGCTCGACAGTCCGTGTCCTGACTTTC
>NA|TRBV7-2|TRBJ1-1|NA
CASSRGHRSPGTEAFF
TGTGCCAGCAGTCGCGGGCACAGGTCCCCTGGCACTGAAGCTTTCTTT